The source of this T cell receptor (beta chain) is a study of read filtering for tumor transcriptome and immune sequencing. The overall study: Per sample, TCR-region reads ranged about 4 to 11 million by IR-seq, about 75 to 1,300 by RNA-seq. Study results and caveats: Compared with RNA-seq, IR-seq gave much higher clonotype depth and reliability. Without single-read clonotypes, shared clonotype proportions correlated more between IR-seq and RNA-seq. Sorted CD138-negative bone marrow cells were not purified T cells.

As regards this clonotype: Antigen: not known. Given a much more abundant clone one base away, this may be a read error.

From approximately 430 ng of RNA, a library with molecular barcoded alpha/delta and beta/gamma adaptors was made. TCRdb independently ran MiXCR on the reads; one entry per CDR3 protein. The sample includes roughly 68,000 distinct CDR3 sequences, approximately 15% of them seen just once. Germline-derived CDR1 and CDR2 are SNHLY and FYNNEI. This CDR3 spans 14 amino acids. V is TRBV2 and J is TRBJ2-1; D gene ambiguous. This TCR was recovered from a donor at least 40 years old with multiple myeloma. Sequencing used a population of CD138-negative cells sorted from bone marrow. CDR3: CASSLAAAYNGQFF. The CDR3, as DNA: TGTGCCAGCAGCCTTGCGGCAGCCTACAATGGGCAGTTCTTC.